The entry that follows covers one T cell receptor (beta chain) sequence. Its antigen remains unidentified. The input lacks base qualities; no much larger clone sits a single base away. Trimming removed 5 bases from V and 7 bases from J; the gene matches leave 7 bases unexplained. Based on the germline V gene, the CDR1 and CDR2 sequences are MNHNS and SASEGT. The CDR3 starts with the cysteine, ends with the phenylalanine, and has 15 residues. Only CDR3 DNA remains: 45 bases, in frame from the first base. This entry belongs to a study of shared clonotypes between healthy human individuals (dated by TCRdb to 2020 to 2022). Turning to the overall study: The cohort comprised two women and three men aged 18 to 49 years. Leukapheresis yielded between about 0.8 and 9.5 billion PBMCs per donor. To estimate repertoire size and how much clonotype sharing occurs between individuals, the study deeply sequenced the blood TCR repertoires of five healthy adults. To increase sequencing depth and limit assay-specific biases, different laboratories used diverse techniques to prepare libraries and sequence TCR repertoires. For each donor, CD4 naive and CD4 memory were each given three plates, CD8 naive was given two plates, and CD8 memory was given one plate. The paper's findings and limits, for the study overall: Sampling was limited to blood, and TCR repertoires in tissue likely differ from TCR repertoires in blood. Compared with non-shared clonotypes, clonotypes shared by all four sorted-subset donors had higher generation probabilities. Larger estimated clonotype richness was generally found for naive subsets than for memory subsets. Because the study included only a small number of donors, the genetic and exposure-history diversity represented was limited. Based on pairwise subsampling, the degree of clonotype sharing among donors was expected to be affected by sequencing depth. Rarefaction of sorted-subset datasets indicated incomplete sequencing despite the large sequencing depth. Sharing across four donors was observed for approximately 5% of naive CD4, over 3% of naive CD8, over 2% of memory CD4, and over 0.3% of memory CD8 clonotypes.

TCR CDR3 regions were amplified from genomic DNA by multiplex PCR using the deep immunoSEQ assay. Extracted genomic DNA from each cell subset was distributed evenly across all wells of several immunoSEQ 96-well plates, and each plate was treated as a replicate. For sorted subsets, roughly 0.2 ug genomic DNA, equal to about 30,000 T cell genomes, was loaded into each replicate PCR. The purified libraries were quantified using a Qubit 3.0 fluorometer, sized with a Bioanalyzer 2100, and then quantified again using the KAPA Library Quantification kit. A separate single-read 150-cycle Illumina NextSeq 550 flow cell was used to sequence each immunoSEQ 96-well plate. In the original analysis: Because only junctional sequences without quality scores were contained in the immunoSEQ output, filtering matching that applied to full-length reads could not be performed. To assign V/J genes and CDR3, sequences were annotated using PyIR, a Python wrapper for IgBLAST v1.9, with IMGT germline references. Reads with weak V/J assignments (E-value above 1e-6), missing CDR3, stop codons, out-of-frame junctions, or ambiguous translated residues were removed. V3J clonotypes were defined as sequences sharing an identical inferred V gene, J gene, and CDR3 amino acid sequence. Percentage overlap between repertoires was calculated by dividing the number of shared unique clonotypes by the size of the smaller repertoire. RTK rarefaction, the Chao1 estimator, and Recon v2.1 estimates of unobserved clonotypes were used to assess repertoire richness. Generation probabilities for all TCRbeta clonotypes obtained by the gDNA method from a few donors were computed using OLGA. Drawn from immuneACCESS, this table holds only the in-frame rearrangements with V and J called that TCRdb kept. Clones are partly lost; checked studies trace under half to an unresolved V gene and leave the rest unexplained. The DNA was the basis for D and trimming; V, J and clone size are from that table. The sample data list 780,000 or so clones, and 55% to 75% of these were observed just once. The ten largest clones add up to under 2% of the sample.

Donors were healthy HIV-negative adults with no recently reported acute infections or vaccinations. Only Caucasian adults living in Nashville, Tennessee, USA were represented among the donors. CD4+ T cells were enriched through magnetic negative selection, after which naive cells were positively selected on CD45RA and the remaining negative fraction served as the memory subset. After blood collection by leukapheresis, PBMCs were isolated using Ficoll-Histopaque density gradient centrifugation and then cryopreserved in the vapor phase of liquid nitrogen. Purity and quantity of every magnetically sorted T cell population were checked by analytical flow cytometry. Each sorted fraction had its genomic DNA isolated and then quantified by UV absorbance on a Nanodrop 2000c.

The receptor chain draws on TRBV6-1 and TRBJ1-4; TRBD1 agrees with 10 junctional bases. The receptor comes from a woman in her 30s in good health. The sequencing input was memory CD4+ T cells sorted from blood. What this sample's cell subset or site label stands for: CD45RA-negative fraction. The sequence in DNA is TGTGCCAGCAGTAGCCGACAGGGGGCTCTTGAAAAACTGTTTTTT. Protein translation: CASSSRQGALEKLFF.